The source of this TCR beta chain is a study of T cell responses to AZD1222 COVID-19 vaccine. The table came from immunoSEQ multiplex PCR; TCRdb's copy has only in-frame clones and leaves some out. The sample yields more than 110,000 clones, about 93% seen once. The CDR3 loop spans 16 amino acids. Looked up from germline, CDR1 is LGHNA and CDR2 is YSLEER. V was trimmed by 0 bases and J by 0 bases, leaving 6 bases between them. The TCR sequence derives from an adult in good health. The rearrangement uses TRBV4-3 and TRBJ2-6; no reliable D call. The sequencing here drew on peripheral blood, taken on day 0 of AZD1222 vaccination. Written as DNA, the CDR3 is TGCGCCAGCAGCCAAGATTTAAGCTCTGGGGCCAACGTCCTGACTTTC. It codes for CASSQDLSSGANVLTF.